This T cell receptor beta chain was sequenced for a study of shared clonotypes between healthy human individuals. The naive CD8 population came from CD45RO-negative cells selected for CCR7, without terminally differentiated effector memory CD45RA+ cells. Assay runs were performed at deep level. Several immunoSEQ plates received, in even portions, the genomic DNA of each subset. Replicate PCRs for sorted subsets used approximately 190 ng DNA; this equaled 25,000 to 30,000 T cell genomes. In the original workflow: Filtering of immunoSEQ junctional sequences could not match full-length read filtering. TCRdb's table, derived via immunoSEQ multiplex PCR, lists solely in-frame clones and lacks some. V, J and clone size are those of that table, while D and trimming were read from the DNA. Found here are 700,000 to 950,000 clones, about 97% of them singletons; the top ten hold less than 0.25%. This receptor was obtained from a young man in good health. The sample comprised naive CD8+ T cells sorted from blood.

CDR3 nucleotide sequence: TGTGCCAGTAGTATACTAGCGGGAGAGGGAAATGAGCAGTTCTTC. It yields the protein CASSILAGEGNEQFF. The chain is built from TRBV19 and TRBJ2-1; 10 bases map to TRBD2. J was trimmed by 7 bases and V by 2 bases; bases with no gene match: 5. The germline V gene has CDR1 LNHDA and CDR2 SQIVND (reference sequence). The CDR3 extends over 15 amino acids.